The source of this T cell receptor (beta chain) is a study of CD8 T cells in ankylosing spondylitis. It was by quantitative 5'-RACE with molecular barcodes that TCR beta libraries were made. Each CDR3 protein is one row after TCRdb ran MiXCR on the 5' RACE reads. The data contain 85,000 to 100,000 distinct CDR3 sequences, over 6.5% of them singletons. This clonotype came up many times. Its matching antigen is unknown. This CDR3 spans 15 amino acids. Germline assignment: CDR1 SGHRS and CDR2 YFSETQ. V trimming: 2 bases; J trimming: 1 base; junction bases outside the gene matches: 3. Overall study findings and caveats: In synovial fluid and blood from reactive arthritis, some motif variants were previously reported. Eight or nine highly homologous variants made up a TCR beta motif that seemed to typify ankylosing spondylitis blood. Clones linked to disease were reported to show significant enrichment in matched ankylosing spondylitis synovial fluid.

Input material: blood, either unsorted or a sorted T cell fraction (not recorded which). The clonotype was recovered from a male donor with ankylosing spondylitis or in good health (not recorded which). V usage is TRBV5-1 and J usage is TRBJ1-1; 9 bases fit TRBD1. CDR3 sequence: CASSFTGGTNTEAFF. The CDR3 DNA sequence: TGCGCCAGCAGCTTTACAGGGGGCACGAACACTGAAGCTTTCTTT.